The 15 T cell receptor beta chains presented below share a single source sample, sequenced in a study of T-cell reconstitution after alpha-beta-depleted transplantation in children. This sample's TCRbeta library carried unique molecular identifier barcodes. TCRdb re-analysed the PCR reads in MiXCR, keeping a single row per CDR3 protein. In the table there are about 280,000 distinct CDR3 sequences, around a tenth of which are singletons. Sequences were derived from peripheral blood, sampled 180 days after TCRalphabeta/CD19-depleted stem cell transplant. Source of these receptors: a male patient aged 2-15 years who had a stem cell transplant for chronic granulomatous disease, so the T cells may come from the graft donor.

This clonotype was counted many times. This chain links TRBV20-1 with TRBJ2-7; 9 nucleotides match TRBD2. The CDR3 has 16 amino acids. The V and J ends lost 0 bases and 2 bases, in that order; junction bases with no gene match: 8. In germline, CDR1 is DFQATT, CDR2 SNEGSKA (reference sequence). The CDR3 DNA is TGCAGTGCTAGAGAACGGGGAGCGGGGGGACCCTACGAGCAGTACTTC. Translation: CSARERGAGGPYEQYF.

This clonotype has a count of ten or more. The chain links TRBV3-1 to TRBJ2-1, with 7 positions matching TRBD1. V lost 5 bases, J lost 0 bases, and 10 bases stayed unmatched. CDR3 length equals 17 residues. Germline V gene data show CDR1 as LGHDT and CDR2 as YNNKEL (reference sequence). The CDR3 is CASSNSERGPSYNEQFF. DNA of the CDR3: TGTGCCAGCAGCAACAGTGAAAGGGGGCCCTCCTACAATGAGCAGTTCTTC.

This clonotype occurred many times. The CDR3 nucleotides are TGCGCCAGCAGCCCTGGACAGAGCCTCTACGAGCAGTACTTC. The encoded protein is CASSPGQSLYEQYF. The V gene is TRBV5-1, the J gene TRBJ2-7; D perhaps matches TRBD1 (6 bases). CDR3 length equals 14 residues. Between the trimmed V and J ends, which lost 4 bases and 3 bases, there was a span of 14 bases. CDR1 is SGHRS, CDR2 YFSETQ, per germline.

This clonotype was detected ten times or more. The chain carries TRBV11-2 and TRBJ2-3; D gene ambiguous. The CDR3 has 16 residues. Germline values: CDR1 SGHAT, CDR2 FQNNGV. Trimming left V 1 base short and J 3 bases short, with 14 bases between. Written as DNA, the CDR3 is TGTGCCAGCAGCTTAGGCGGCGCGTGGGCGACAGATACGCAGTATTTT. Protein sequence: CASSLGGAWATDTQYF.

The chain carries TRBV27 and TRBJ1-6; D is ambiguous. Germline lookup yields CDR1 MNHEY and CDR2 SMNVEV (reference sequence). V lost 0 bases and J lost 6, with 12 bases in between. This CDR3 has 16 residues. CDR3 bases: TGTGCCAGCAGTTTATCGGGGAGCAGTGCTAATTCACCCCTCCACTTT. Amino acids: CASSLSGSSANSPLHF.

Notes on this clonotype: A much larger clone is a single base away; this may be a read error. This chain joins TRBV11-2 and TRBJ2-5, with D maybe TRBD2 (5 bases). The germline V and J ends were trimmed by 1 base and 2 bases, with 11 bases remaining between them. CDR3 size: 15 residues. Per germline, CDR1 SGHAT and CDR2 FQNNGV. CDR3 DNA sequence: TGTGCCAGCAGCTTAGTGTCGGGATGGCAAGAGACCCAGTACTTC. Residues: CASSLVSGWQETQYF.

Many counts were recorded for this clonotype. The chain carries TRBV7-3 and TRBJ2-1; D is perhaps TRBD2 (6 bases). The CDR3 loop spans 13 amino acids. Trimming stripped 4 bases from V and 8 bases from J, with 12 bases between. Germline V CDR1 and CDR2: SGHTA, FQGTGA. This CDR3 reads CASSSRLDYEQFF. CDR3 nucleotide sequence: TGTGCCAGCAGCTCGAGACTAGACTATGAGCAGTTCTTC.

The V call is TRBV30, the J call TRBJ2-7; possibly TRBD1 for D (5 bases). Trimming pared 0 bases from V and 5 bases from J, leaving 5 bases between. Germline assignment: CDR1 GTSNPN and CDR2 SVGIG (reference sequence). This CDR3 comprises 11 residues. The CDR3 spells CAWSVGHEQYF. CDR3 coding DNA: TGTGCCTGGAGTGTGGGGCACGAGCAGTACTTC.

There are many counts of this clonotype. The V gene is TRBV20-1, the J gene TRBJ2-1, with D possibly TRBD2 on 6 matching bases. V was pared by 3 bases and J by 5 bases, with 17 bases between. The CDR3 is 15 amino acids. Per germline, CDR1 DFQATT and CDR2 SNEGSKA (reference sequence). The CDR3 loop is CSARPGTWVNNEQFF. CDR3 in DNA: TGCAGTGCTAGGCCCGGGACTTGGGTGAACAATGAGCAGTTCTTC.

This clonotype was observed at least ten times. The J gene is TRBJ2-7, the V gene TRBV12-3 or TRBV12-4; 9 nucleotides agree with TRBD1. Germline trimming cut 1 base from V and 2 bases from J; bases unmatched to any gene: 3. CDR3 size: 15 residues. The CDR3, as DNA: TGTGCCAGCAGTTTAGTGGGGACAGGGCCCTACGAGCAGTACTTC. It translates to CASSLVGTGPYEQYF.

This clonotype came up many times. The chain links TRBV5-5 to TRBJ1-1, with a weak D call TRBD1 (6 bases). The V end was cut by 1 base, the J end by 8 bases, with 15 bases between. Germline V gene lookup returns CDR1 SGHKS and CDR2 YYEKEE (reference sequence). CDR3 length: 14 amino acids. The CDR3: CASSLTRTVSEAFF. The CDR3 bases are TGTGCCAGCAGCTTGACTAGGACAGTAAGCGAAGCTTTCTTT.

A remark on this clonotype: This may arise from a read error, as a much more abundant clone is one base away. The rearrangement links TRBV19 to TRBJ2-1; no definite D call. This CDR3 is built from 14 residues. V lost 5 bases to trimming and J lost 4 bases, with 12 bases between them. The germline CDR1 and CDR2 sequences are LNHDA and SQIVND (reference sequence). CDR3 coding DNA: TGTGCCAGTAGTCCCATTGGCGAATACAATGAGCAGTTCTTC. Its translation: CASSPIGEYNEQFF.

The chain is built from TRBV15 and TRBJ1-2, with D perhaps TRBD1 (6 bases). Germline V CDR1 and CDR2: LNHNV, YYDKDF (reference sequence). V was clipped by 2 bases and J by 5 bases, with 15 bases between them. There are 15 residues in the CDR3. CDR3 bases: TGTGCCACCAGCAGAACAGGGAGCTTCTTTTATGGCTACACCTTC. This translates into CATSRTGSFFYGYTF. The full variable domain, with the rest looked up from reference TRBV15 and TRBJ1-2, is DAMVIQNPRYQVTQFGKPVTLSCSQTLNHNVMYWYQQKSSQAPKLLFHYYDKDFNNEADTPDNFQSRRPNTSFCFLDIRSPGLGDTAMYLCATSRTGSFFYGYTFGSGTRLTVV.

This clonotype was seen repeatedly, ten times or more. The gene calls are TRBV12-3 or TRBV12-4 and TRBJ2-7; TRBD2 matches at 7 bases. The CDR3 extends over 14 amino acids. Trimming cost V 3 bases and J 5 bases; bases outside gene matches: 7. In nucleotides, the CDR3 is TGTGCCAGCAGTTTCTGGCGGGGGTTCGACGAGCAGTACTTC. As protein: CASSFWRGFDEQYF.

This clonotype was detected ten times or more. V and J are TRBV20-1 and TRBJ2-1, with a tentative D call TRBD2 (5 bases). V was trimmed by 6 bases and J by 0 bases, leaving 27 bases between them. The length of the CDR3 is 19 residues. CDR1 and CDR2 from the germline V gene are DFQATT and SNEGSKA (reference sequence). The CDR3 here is CSAGLPGSSSGSSYNEQFF. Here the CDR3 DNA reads TGCAGTGCGGGTCTTCCGGGATCAAGCAGCGGAAGCTCCTACAATGAGCAGTTCTTC.